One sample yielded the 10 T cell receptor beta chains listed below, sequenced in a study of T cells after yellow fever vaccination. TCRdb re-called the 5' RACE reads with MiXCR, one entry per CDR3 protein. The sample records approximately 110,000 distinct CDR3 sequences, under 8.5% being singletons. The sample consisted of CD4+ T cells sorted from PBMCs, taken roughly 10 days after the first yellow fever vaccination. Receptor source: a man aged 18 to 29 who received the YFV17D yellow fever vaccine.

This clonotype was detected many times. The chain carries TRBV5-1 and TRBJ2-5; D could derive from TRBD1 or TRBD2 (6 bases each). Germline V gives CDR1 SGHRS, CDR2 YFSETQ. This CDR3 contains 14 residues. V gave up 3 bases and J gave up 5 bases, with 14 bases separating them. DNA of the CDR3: TGCGCCAGCAGCTCCCTCGGGGGCTCGGAGACCCAGTACTTC. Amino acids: CASSSLGGSETQYF.

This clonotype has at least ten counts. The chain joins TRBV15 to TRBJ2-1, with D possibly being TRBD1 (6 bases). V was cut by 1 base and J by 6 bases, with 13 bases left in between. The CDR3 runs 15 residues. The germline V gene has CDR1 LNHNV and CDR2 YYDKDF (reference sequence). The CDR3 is CATSRGQVRGNEQFF. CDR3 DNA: TGTGCCACCAGCAGAGGACAGGTACGAGGCAATGAGCAGTTCTTC.

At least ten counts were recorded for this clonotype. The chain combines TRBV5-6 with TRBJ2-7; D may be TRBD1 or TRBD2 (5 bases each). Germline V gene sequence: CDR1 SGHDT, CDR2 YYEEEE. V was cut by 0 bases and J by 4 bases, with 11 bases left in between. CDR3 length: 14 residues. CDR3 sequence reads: CASSLGHGGYEQYV. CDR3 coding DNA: TGTGCCAGCAGCTTGGGTCATGGGGGATACGAGCAGTACGTC.

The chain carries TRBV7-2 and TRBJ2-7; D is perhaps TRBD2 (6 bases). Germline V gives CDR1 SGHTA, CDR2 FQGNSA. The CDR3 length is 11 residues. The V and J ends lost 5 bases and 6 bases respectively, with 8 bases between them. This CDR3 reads CASSRDSEQYF. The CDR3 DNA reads TGTGCCAGCAGCCGGGACTCCGAGCAGTACTTC.

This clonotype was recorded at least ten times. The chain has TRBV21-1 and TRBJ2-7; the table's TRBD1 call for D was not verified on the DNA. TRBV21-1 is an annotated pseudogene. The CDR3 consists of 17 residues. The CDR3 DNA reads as TGTGCCAGCAGCCCCTGTATTGGGACAGGGGGATCCTACGAGCAGTACGTC. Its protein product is CASSPCIGTGGSYEQYV.

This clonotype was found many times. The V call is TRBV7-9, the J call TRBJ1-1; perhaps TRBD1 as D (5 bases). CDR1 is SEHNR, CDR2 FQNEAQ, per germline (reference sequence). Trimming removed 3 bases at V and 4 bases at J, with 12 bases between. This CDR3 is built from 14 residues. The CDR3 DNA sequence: TGTGCCAGCAGCTTGCCCAGGGATGGCACTGAAGCTTTCTTT. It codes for CASSLPRDGTEAFF.

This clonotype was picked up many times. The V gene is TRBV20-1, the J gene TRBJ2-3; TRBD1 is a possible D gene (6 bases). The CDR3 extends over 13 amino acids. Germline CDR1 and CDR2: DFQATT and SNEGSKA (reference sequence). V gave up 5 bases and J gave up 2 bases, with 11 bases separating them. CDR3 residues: CSAAGQSTDTQYF. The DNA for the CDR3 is TGCAGTGCTGCTGGACAGTCCACAGATACGCAGTATTTT.

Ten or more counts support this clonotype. The chain's CDR3 is CASSANYGEKLFF. The CDR3 region has the DNA TGTGCCAGCAGCGCTAACTATGGGGAAAAACTGTTTTTT. The rearrangement links TRBV7-2 to TRBJ1-4; D is unresolved. The CDR3 spans 13 residues. Per the germline V gene, CDR1 is SGHTA and CDR2 is FQGNSA. V lost 5 bases and J lost 8, with 12 bases in between.

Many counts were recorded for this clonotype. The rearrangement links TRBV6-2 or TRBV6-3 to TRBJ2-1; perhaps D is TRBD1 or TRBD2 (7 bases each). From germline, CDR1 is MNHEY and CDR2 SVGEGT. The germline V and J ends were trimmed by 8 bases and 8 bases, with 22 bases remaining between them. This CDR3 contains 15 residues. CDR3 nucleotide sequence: TGTGCCAGCGGCCCAGGGGGGGCAGGAATGGATGAGCAGTTCTTC. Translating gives CASGPGGAGMDEQFF.

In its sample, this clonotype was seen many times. As DNA, the CDR3 is TGCGCCAGCAGCCAAGATTGGCAGGGGGCGAGCGAGCAGTACTTC. It is translated as CASSQDWQGASEQYF. The gene calls are TRBV4-3 and TRBJ2-7; 8 bases fit TRBD1. Trimming removed 0 bases from V and 6 bases from J; junction bases left unmatched: 7. The CDR3 consists of 15 residues. Germline-derived CDR1 and CDR2 are LGHNA and YSLEER.